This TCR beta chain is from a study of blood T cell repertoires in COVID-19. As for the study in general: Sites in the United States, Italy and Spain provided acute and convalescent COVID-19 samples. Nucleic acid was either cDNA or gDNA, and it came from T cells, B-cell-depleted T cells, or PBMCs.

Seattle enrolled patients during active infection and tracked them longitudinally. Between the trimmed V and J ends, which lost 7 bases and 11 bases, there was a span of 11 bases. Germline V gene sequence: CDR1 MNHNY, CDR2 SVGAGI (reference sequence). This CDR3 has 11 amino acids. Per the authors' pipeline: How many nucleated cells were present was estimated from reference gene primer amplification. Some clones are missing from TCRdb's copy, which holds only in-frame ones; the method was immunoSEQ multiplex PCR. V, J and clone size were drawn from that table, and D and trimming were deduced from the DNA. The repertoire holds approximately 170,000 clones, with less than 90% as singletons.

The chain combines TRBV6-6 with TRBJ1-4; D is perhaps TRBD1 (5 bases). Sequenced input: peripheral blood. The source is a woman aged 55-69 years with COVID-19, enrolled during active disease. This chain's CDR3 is CASTRRQKLFF. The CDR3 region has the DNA TGTGCCAGCACCCGGAGACAGAAACTGTTTTTT.